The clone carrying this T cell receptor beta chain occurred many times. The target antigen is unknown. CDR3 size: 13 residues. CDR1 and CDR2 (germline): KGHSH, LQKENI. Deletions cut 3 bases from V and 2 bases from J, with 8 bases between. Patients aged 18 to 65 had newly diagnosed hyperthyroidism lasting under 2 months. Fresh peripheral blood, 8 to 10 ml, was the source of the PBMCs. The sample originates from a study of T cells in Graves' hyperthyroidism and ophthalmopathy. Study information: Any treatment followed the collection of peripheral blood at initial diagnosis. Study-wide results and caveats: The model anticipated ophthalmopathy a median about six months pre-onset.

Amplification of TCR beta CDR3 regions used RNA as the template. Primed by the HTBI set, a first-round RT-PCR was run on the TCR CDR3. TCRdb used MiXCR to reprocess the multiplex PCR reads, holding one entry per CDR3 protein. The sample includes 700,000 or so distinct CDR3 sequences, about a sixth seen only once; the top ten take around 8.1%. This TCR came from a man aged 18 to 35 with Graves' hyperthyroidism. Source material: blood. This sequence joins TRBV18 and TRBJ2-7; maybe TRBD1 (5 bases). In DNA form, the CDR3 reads TGTGCCAGCTCACCGGGCAGGGCCTACGAGCAGTACTTC. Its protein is CASSPGRAYEQYF.